This T cell receptor (beta chain) originates from a study of human T cells and chemical hapten exposure. Study-wide points: Donors had alopecia, so their immune response may differ from healthy people's. TCRs exceeding a frequency of 1 in 1000 stayed unchanged under DPC sensitization.

Concerning this clonotype: Its antigen is still unknown.

MiXCR was run by TCRdb on the RACE reads, yielding one entry per CDR3 protein. The table lists 380,000 or so distinct CDR3 sequences, roughly 4.8% of them singletons, with under 3% in the top ten. This sample's time point: patch test 1, 2 weeks after DPC sensitization. Treatment given: therapeutic diphenylcyclopropenone sensitization with weekly scalp DPC. Participating donors were patients with alopecia, aged 18 to 70 years, considered appropriate candidates for DPC. Germline V lookup: CDR1 GTSNPN, CDR2 SVGIG (reference sequence). This CDR3 spans 12 amino acids. The V end was cut by 1 base, the J end by 8 bases, with 11 bases between.

The sample in question was whole blood, obtained in connection with sensitization to the hapten diphenylcyclopropenone (DPC). The source is a woman between 45 and 60 years old with alopecia areata. Some clones in this sample may be carry-over from other donors' samples. The V and J genes are TRBV30 and TRBJ1-1; D possibly corresponds to TRBD1 (6 bases). The CDR3 sequence is CAWSAPGTEAFF. CDR3 nucleotides: TGTGCCTGGAGTGCACCCGGGACAGAAGCTTTCTTT. The variable domain in full, with the rest retrieved from reference TRBV30 and TRBJ1-1, is SQTIHQWPATLVQPVGSPLSLECTVEGTSNPNLYWYRQAAGRGLQLLFYSVGIGQISSEVPQNLSASRPQDRQFILSSKKLLLSDSGFYLCAWSAPGTEAFFGQGTRLTVV.